This record covers a single T cell receptor beta chain. These data belong to a study of blood T cell repertoires in COVID-19. Study details: Sources were T cells, B-cell-depleted T cells, or PBMCs; the material itself was cDNA or gDNA.

The Seattle patients joined while their infection was active and were tracked longitudinally afterward. Germline V gene lookup returns CDR1 SGHRS and CDR2 YFSETQ. The CDR3 consists of 16 residues. Trimming shortened V by 3 bases and J by 2 bases, and 16 bases separated the two germline ends. Produced via immunoSEQ multiplex PCR; TCRdb's table is partial and in-frame only. This table holds about 29,000 clones, 70% to 90% found once. This clonotype was sampled from a woman aged 80 or over with COVID-19, enrolled during active disease. The material sequenced was peripheral blood. This sequence joins TRBV5-1 and TRBJ2-3; D may be TRBD2 (7 bases). CDR3 sequence: CASSSGGRGPTDTQYF. In DNA form, the CDR3 reads TGCGCCAGCAGCTCCGGGGGGCGGGGACCCACAGATACGCAGTATTTT. The whole variable domain, filled in from reference TRBV5-1 and TRBJ2-3, reads KAGVTQTPRYLIKTRGQQVTLSCSPISGHRSVSWYQQTPGQGLQFLFEYFSETQRNKGNFPGRFSGRQFSNSRSEMNVSTLELGDSALYLCASSSGGRGPTDTQYFGPGTRLTVL.